These T cell receptor beta chains were read from a single sample in a study of T-cell memory formation after mild COVID-19. TCRdb ran MiXCR on the 5' RACE reads and lists one entry per CDR3 protein. The repertoire includes 250,000 to 350,000 distinct CDR3 sequences, 15% to 20% of them detected once, and 20% to 25% sits in the top ten. Sequenced sample: PBMCs or a T cell subset sorted from them (not recorded which). Source of these receptors: a man aged 18 to 30 who had mild COVID-19 (a few samples of this study predate the infection). Cell type and time point are not known. The CDR3 runs from the conserved cysteine through the conserved F or W. Fields, in order: J gene, clone size, D gene, V gene, CDR3 protein, CDR3 DNA. The D gene is left open where the match is weak. Clone size, where shown, is once, few, many, or a class for clones that have expanded.

TRBJ2-5	-	-	TRBV7-2	CASSPRGFETQYF	TGTGCCAGCAGCCCCCGTGGGTTCGAGACCCAGTACTTC
TRBJ2-2	-	-	TRBV5-1	CASSLGMGPGELFF	TGCGCCAGCAGCTTGGGGATGGGTCCCGGGGAGCTGTTTTTT
TRBJ2-5	-	TRBD2	TRBV28	CASSTPASGRVLETQYF	TGTGCCAGCAGTACCCCGGCTAGCGGGAGGGTTTTAGAGACCCAGTACTTC
TRBJ2-3	-	-	TRBV4-3	CASSREVSGGSTDTQYF	TGCGCCAGCAGCCGAGAAGTTTCGGGGGGCAGCACAGATACGCAGTATTTT
TRBJ1-1	-	-	TRBV29-1	CSAGGGEAFF	TGCAGCGCTGGTGGGGGTGAAGCTTTCTTT
TRBJ1-5	-	TRBD1	TRBV4-1	CASSPGQGAMQPQHF	TGCGCCAGCAGCCCCGGACAGGGGGCGATGCAGCCCCAGCATTTT
TRBJ1-5	many	-	TRBV7-2	CASSWYRVSNQPQHF	TGTGCCAGCAGCTGGTATCGCGTTAGCAATCAGCCCCAGCATTTT
TRBJ2-6	-	-	TRBV5-5	CASSPWEPGANVLTF	TGTGCCAGCAGCCCTTGGGAGCCTGGGGCCAACGTCCTGACTTTC
TRBJ1-1	-	-	TRBV12-3/TRBV12-4	CASSSGGEREAFF	TGTGCCAGCAGTTCCGGGGGCGAAAGGGAAGCTTTCTTT
TRBJ2-2	-	-	TRBV9	CASSVASTNTGELFF	TGTGCCAGCAGCGTAGCTTCCACGAACACCGGGGAGCTGTTTTTT
TRBJ2-7	-	-	TRBV9	CASSHPSGGDEQYF	TGTGCCAGCAGCCATCCTTCGGGGGGCGACGAGCAGTACTTC
TRBJ1-1	once	TRBD1	TRBV9	CASSAQGYAEAFF	TGTGCCAGCAGCGCACAGGGGTACGCTGAAGCTTTCTTT
TRBJ2-5	many	-	TRBV2	CASSEIPGGAGETQYF	TGTGCCAGCAGTGAAATCCCCGGGGGCGCAGGGGAGACCCAGTACTTC
TRBJ2-1	many	-	TRBV15	CATSRVTRDNEQFF	TGTGCCACCAGCAGAGTAACCAGGGACAATGAGCAGTTCTTC
TRBJ1-1	many	TRBD1	TRBV4-3	CASSQDLRTGGTEAFF	TGCGCCAGCAGCCAAGATCTAAGGACAGGGGGTACTGAAGCTTTCTTT
TRBJ1-2	-	-	TRBV5-1	CASSLGGGDGYTF	TGCGCCAGCAGCTTGGGGGGGGGCGATGGCTACACCTTC
TRBJ1-1	-	TRBD1	TRBV12-3/TRBV12-4	CASRGQGPTTEAFF	TGTGCCAGCAGAGGACAGGGGCCCACCACTGAAGCTTTCTTT
TRBJ2-3	-	-	TRBV5-1	CASSLTWGEDTQYF	TGCGCCAGCAGCTTGACATGGGGGGAAGATACGCAGTATTTT
TRBJ2-5	few	-	TRBV2	CASSERVGEETQYF	TGTGCCAGCAGTGAGAGGGTAGGGGAAGAGACCCAGTACTTC
TRBJ1-1	few	-	TRBV7-9	CASSLVPGGSTEAFF	TGTGCCAGCAGCTTAGTCCCAGGCGGGAGCACTGAAGCTTTCTTT
TRBJ2-7	-	-	TRBV28	CASSATKQYF	TGTGCCAGCAGTGCTACGAAGCAGTACTTC
TRBJ2-1	many	TRBD2	TRBV20-1	CSARPLAVSYNEQFF	TGCAGTGCTAGGCCCCTAGCGGTCTCCTACAATGAGCAGTTCTTC
TRBJ2-1	few	TRBD1	TRBV5-6	CASRWTGGYVEQFF	TGTGCCAGCAGATGGACAGGGGGGTACGTTGAGCAGTTCTTC
TRBJ2-1	many	-	TRBV7-2	CASSLLRGPNEQFF	TGTGCCAGCAGCTTATTGAGGGGCCCGAATGAGCAGTTCTTC
TRBJ1-2	-	-	TRBV3-1	CASSQDPTEANYGYTF	TGTGCCAGCAGCCAAGATCCGACAGAAGCTAACTATGGCTACACCTTC
TRBJ2-5	few	-	TRBV2	CASSAQGYGQETQYF	TGTGCCAGCAGTGCACAGGGCTATGGACAAGAGACCCAGTACTTC
TRBJ2-7	-	-	TRBV7-9	CASSLGGRVEVEQYF	TGTGCCAGCAGCTTAGGCGGCAGGGTAGAGGTCGAGCAGTACTTC
TRBJ1-2	-	-	TRBV6-5	CASSYSVADLYGYTF	TGTGCCAGCAGTTACTCGGTAGCAGACCTCTATGGCTACACCTTC
TRBJ1-1	-	-	TRBV6-2/TRBV6-3	CASSRDGQNTEAFF	TGTGCCAGCAGTCGGGACGGGCAGAACACTGAAGCTTTCTTT
TRBJ1-1	few	TRBD1	TRBV11-2	CASSLMGQGRGTEAFF	TGTGCCAGCAGCTTAATGGGACAGGGTCGAGGGACTGAAGCTTTCTTT
TRBJ2-1	many	TRBD2	TRBV12-3/TRBV12-4	CASSSRTSREQFF	TGTGCCAGCAGTTCCCGGACTAGCAGAGAGCAGTTCTTC
TRBJ1-1	-	-	TRBV4-3	CASSQAPARSSEAFF	TGCGCCAGCAGCCAAGCCCCCGCTCGTAGTAGTGAAGCTTTCTTT
TRBJ1-2	-	-	TRBV20-1	CSARHYGYTF	TGCAGTGCTAGACACTATGGCTACACCTTC
TRBJ1-1	few	-	TRBV11-2	CASSFPRGGTEAFF	TGTGCCAGCAGCTTCCCCAGGGGAGGCACTGAAGCTTTCTTT
TRBJ1-1	-	-	TRBV29-1	CSVPGASNTEAFF	TGCAGCGTTCCAGGGGCCTCGAACACTGAAGCTTTCTTT
TRBJ2-5	-	-	TRBV6-1	CASSGGKETQYF	TGTGCCAGCAGTGGGGGTAAAGAGACCCAGTACTTC
TRBJ2-3	few	-	TRBV20-1	CSAEEGGTQYF	TGCAGCGCAGAGGAGGGGGGTACGCAGTATTTT
TRBJ2-5	few	-	TRBV12-3/TRBV12-4	CASSPVMRETQYF	TGTGCCAGCAGTCCGGTCATGCGGGAGACCCAGTACTTC
TRBJ2-3	few	-	TRBV12-3/TRBV12-4	CASSINTQYF	TGTGCCAGCAGTATAAATACGCAGTATTTT
TRBJ2-1	-	-	TRBV18	CASPPGPGGNEQFF	TGTGCCAGCCCTCCGGGGCCCGGGGGAAATGAGCAGTTCTTC
TRBJ2-5	-	-	TRBV5-6	CASSLDTGETQYF	TGTGCCAGCAGCTTGGATACGGGGGAGACCCAGTACTTC
TRBJ2-1	-	TRBD2	TRBV27	CASRKLAGGPGNEQFF	TGTGCCAGCAGGAAACTAGCGGGGGGGCCGGGCAATGAGCAGTTCTTC
TRBJ1-6	-	-	TRBV5-1	CASSLDVRSPLHF	TGCGCCAGCAGCTTGGACGTCAGGTCACCCCTCCACTTT
TRBJ2-3	few	TRBD2	TRBV20-1	CSARPGLAGADTQYF	TGCAGTGCTAGACCGGGACTAGCGGGGGCAGATACGCAGTATTTT
TRBJ1-2	few	TRBD1	TRBV27	CASSPGTASYGYTF	TGTGCCAGCAGTCCTGGGACAGCCTCCTATGGCTACACCTTC
TRBJ2-1	few	-	TRBV15	CATSRDVGAGEQFF	TGTGCCACCAGCAGAGATGTGGGGGCGGGGGAGCAGTTCTTC
TRBJ1-1	few	-	TRBV12-3/TRBV12-4	CASSLLATGTEAFF	TGTGCCAGCAGTTTATTAGCCACAGGCACTGAAGCTTTCTTT
TRBJ2-1	few	-	TRBV12-3/TRBV12-4	CATINRSPPYNEQFF	TGTGCCACCATAAACAGGAGTCCACCCTACAATGAGCAGTTCTTC
TRBJ1-1	-	-	TRBV24-1	CASTGRNTEAFF	TGTGCCAGCACCGGGAGGAACACTGAAGCTTTCTTT
TRBJ1-1	-	-	TRBV10-3	CAITGVGKNTEAFF	TGTGCCATCACGGGGGTGGGCAAGAACACTGAAGCTTTCTTT
TRBJ1-1	-	-	TRBV5-6	CASSPVSGTKVGTEAFF	TGTGCCAGCAGCCCGGTCTCCGGGACAAAAGTCGGGACTGAAGCTTTCTTT
TRBJ2-1	-	-	TRBV7-9	CASSSEGGEYNEQFF	TGTGCCAGCAGCTCAGAGGGGGGGGAGTACAATGAGCAGTTCTTC
TRBJ1-5	once	-	TRBV10-3	CAIKELEGPQHF	TGTGCCATCAAGGAGTTGGAGGGACCCCAGCATTTT
TRBJ2-3	many	TRBD2	TRBV28	CASSRTSGYGTDTQYF	TGTGCCAGCAGTCGGACTAGCGGCTACGGCACAGATACGCAGTATTTT